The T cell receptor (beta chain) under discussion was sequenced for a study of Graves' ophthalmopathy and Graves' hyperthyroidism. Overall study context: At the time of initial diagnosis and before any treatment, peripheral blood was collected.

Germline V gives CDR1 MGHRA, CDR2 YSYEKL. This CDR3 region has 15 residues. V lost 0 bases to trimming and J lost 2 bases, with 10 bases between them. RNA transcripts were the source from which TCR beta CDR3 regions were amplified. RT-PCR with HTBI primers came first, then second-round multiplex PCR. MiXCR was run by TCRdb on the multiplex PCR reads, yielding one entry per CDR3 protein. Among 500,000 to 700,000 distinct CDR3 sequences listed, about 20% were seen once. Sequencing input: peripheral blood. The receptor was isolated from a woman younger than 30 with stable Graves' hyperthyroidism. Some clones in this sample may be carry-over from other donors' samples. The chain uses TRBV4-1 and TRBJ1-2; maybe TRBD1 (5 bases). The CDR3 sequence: CASSQDPAGNYGYTF. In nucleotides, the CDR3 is TGCGCCAGCAGCCAAGACCCGGCAGGGAACTATGGCTACACCTTC.